This paragraph reports one T cell receptor beta chain. The antigen is unknown. The sample originates from a study of T cell responses to AZD1222 COVID-19 vaccine. Study-level information: Analyses pooled second doses at about 4 or about 12 weeks. Study-wide findings and caveats: The study sampled repertoires only after the peak T cell response. Increases in Spike-specific TCR breadth and depth were seen after two AZD1222 doses. Vaccine-associated CD4 TCRs spanned spike, dominant at 160-218 and 743-854.

Sequencing used immunoSEQ multiplex PCR; TCRdb keeps in-frame clones, though not all of them. This sample has 200,000 to 300,000 clones, with approximately 93% found just once. Germline-derived CDR1 and CDR2 are MRHNA and SNTAGT. The junction had 7 bases not matched to a gene; V was cut back by 5 bases and J by 7 bases. The CDR3 consists of 15 residues. The origin of this receptor is an adult in good health. The material was peripheral blood, obtained on day 0 of AZD1222 vaccination. J is TRBJ2-1 and V is TRBV6-4; TRBD2 matches 11 bases. CDR3 coding DNA: TGTGCCAGCAGTTTTTTAGCGGGAGGGCAAAATGAGCAGTTCTTC. This sequence encodes CASSFLAGGQNEQFF.